Described below is a single TCR beta chain sequence and its context. What it binds is not known. This sample is part of a study of CD8+ T cells in alopecia areata. Alopecia areata patients provided lesional scalp punch biopsies and peripheral blood. Investigators isolated RNA and reverse transcribed it into cDNA to act as the sequencing template. Measured with immunoSEQ multiplex PCR; TCRdb has only the in-frame clones, and not every one. This table has 9,500 to 15,000 clones, 50% to 70% appearing once. Whole-study findings and limits: In scalp samples, resident alphabeta T cells of normal skin are also sequenced. Researchers reported that TCR sharing among patients proved less clear than in mice, possibly HLA-linked.

The clonotype comes from a human donor with alopecia areata. Sample: skin.

CDR3 region: CAVHNLRTSGFPYEQYF. In DNA, the CDR3 is TGTGCCGTCCACAACCTGAGGACTAGCGGCTTCCCCTACGAGCAGTACTTC. The V and J genes are TRBV2 and TRBJ2-7; 10 bases line up with TRBD2. CDR1 and CDR2 (germline): SNHLY, FYNNEI. The V segment lost 11 bases and the J segment 2 bases; nucleotides outside the gene matches: 18. This CDR3 contains 17 residues.